These 25 T cell receptor beta chains share one sample of origin, sequenced in a study of blood T cell repertoires in COVID-19. This table comes from immunoSEQ multiplex PCR, and its TCRdb copy is limited to in-frame clones, with some not included. The sample includes around 100,000 clones, approximately 92% of them seen just once. Sequencing used peripheral blood. These receptors were collected from a woman aged 80 or over with acute or convalescent COVID-19.

The chain has TRBV7-9 and TRBJ1-2; 10 bases agree with TRBD1. Germline CDR1 is SEHNR and CDR2 is FQNEAQ (reference sequence). The J segment lost 5 bases and the V segment lost 6 bases, leaving 12 bases of the junction unmatched. This CDR3 has 16 residues. This CDR3 reads CASSSPGTGESYGYTF. In DNA form, the CDR3 reads TGTGCCAGCAGTTCTCCCGGGACAGGGGAATCATATGGCTACACCTTC.

Here the CDR3 DNA reads TGTGCCAGCAGCCCGGAGGCGGGCTACGAGCAGTACTTC. This translates into CASSPEAGYEQYF. V gene TRBV27 combines with J gene TRBJ2-7, with a tentative D call TRBD2 (5 bases). V was trimmed by 6 bases and J by 3 bases, leaving 12 bases between them. The CDR3 is 13 residues long. In germline, CDR1 is MNHEY, CDR2 SMNVEV (reference sequence).

This chain links TRBV7-7 with TRBJ2-3; D not resolved. The CDR3 covers 13 residues. Looked up from germline, CDR1 is SSHAT and CDR2 is FNYEAQ (reference sequence). The V and J ends lost 5 bases and 6 bases respectively, with 12 bases between them. CDR3 coding DNA: TGTGCCAGCAGCCCGCGCCGGTGGGATACGCAGTATTTT. Encoded protein: CASSPRRWDTQYF.

The chain couples TRBV27 to TRBJ2-2; D possibly corresponds to TRBD1 (6 bases). V was shortened by 5 bases and J by 0 bases, with 19 bases between the two germline ends. The germline V gene has CDR1 MNHEY and CDR2 SMNVEV (reference sequence). This CDR3 is 18 amino acids long. For the CDR3, the DNA is TGTGCCAGCAGTCGAAAGCCCGGGACACTCGCGAACACCGGGGAGCTGTTTTTT. It yields the protein CASSRKPGTLANTGELFF.

This clone appeared a single time. This chain connects TRBV10-3 to TRBJ2-5; D is perhaps TRBD2 (6 bases). This CDR3 has 19 residues. V gave up 3 bases and J gave up 4 bases, with 27 bases separating them. CDR1 is ENHRY, CDR2 SYGVKD, per germline. The CDR3 DNA follows: TGTGCCATCAGTGACTCCCCCCGGCCGGGGACTCAAGGCGGAGAGACCCAGTACTTC. It codes for CAISDSPRPGTQGGETQYF.

The V call is TRBV12-3 or TRBV12-4, the J call TRBJ1-5; maybe TRBD1 (5 bases). CDR3 length: 12 amino acids. Trimming took off 5 bases at V and 11 bases at J, with 13 bases between the two ends. DNA of the CDR3: TGTGCCAGCAGTGTGGGGGGTGTAGCCCAGCATTTT. It codes for CASSVGGVAQHF.

The chain uses TRBV21-1 and TRBJ2-5; TRBD1, the table's D call, lacks a check against the DNA. TRBV21-1 is recorded as a pseudogene. This CDR3 spans 16 amino acids. The CDR3 region has the DNA TGTGCCAGCAGCAAACTGAAGGGACATGAGCAAGAGACCCAGTACTTC. This sequence encodes CASSKLKGHEQETQYF.

This clone was counted once. The chain recombines TRBV6-5 with TRBJ1-6, with D unclear. CDR3 length: 16 residues. The V end was cut by 2 bases, the J end by 4 bases, with 12 bases between. The germline gives CDR1 MNHEY, CDR2 SVGAGI. The DNA of the CDR3 is TGTGCCAGCAGTTACATCTTACCGGGTTATAATTCACCCCTCCACTTT. As protein: CASSYILPGYNSPLHF.

The chain couples TRBV18 to TRBJ1-2; D remains unclear. The germline V gene has CDR1 KGHSH and CDR2 LQKENI. The CDR3 extends over 17 amino acids. V was clipped by 2 bases and J by 0 bases, with 16 bases between them. CDR3 sequence: CASSPAIVRPSNYGYTF. The CDR3, as DNA: TGTGCCAGCTCACCAGCCATAGTCAGGCCTTCTAACTATGGCTACACCTTC.

This clone showed up just once. The chain uses TRBV11-2 and TRBJ1-1; no definite D call. Between the trimmed V and J ends, which lost 8 bases and 0 bases, there was a span of 4 bases. CDR3 size: 11 residues. Germline assignment: CDR1 SGHAT and CDR2 FQNNGV. The CDR3: CASQLNTEAFF. CDR3 coding DNA: TGTGCCAGCCAGTTGAACACTGAAGCTTTCTTT.

For the CDR3, the DNA is TGCAGCGTTGAGTTTAGCTACGAGCAGTACTTC. Translated, it gives CSVEFSYEQYF. V and J are TRBV29-1 and TRBJ2-7; D unclear. The germline V and J ends were trimmed by 3 bases and 3 bases, with 6 bases remaining between them. This CDR3 comprises 11 residues. The germline gives CDR1 SQVTM, CDR2 ANQGSEA.

The chain is built from TRBV18 and TRBJ1-4; D is ambiguous. The CDR3 runs to 15 residues. V was pared by 4 bases and J by 8 bases, with 17 bases between. Looked up from germline, CDR1 is KGHSH and CDR2 is LQKENI. The CDR3 loop is CASSLNPTMREKLFF. The DNA of the CDR3 is TGTGCCAGCTCACTTAACCCTACTATGCGGGAAAAACTGTTTTTT.

The sample holds one count of this clone. The chain links TRBV12-3 or TRBV12-4 to TRBJ2-7, with D perhaps matching TRBD1 (5 bases). V lost 4 bases to trimming and J lost 9 bases, with 10 bases between them. The CDR3 loop spans 11 amino acids. The CDR3 DNA sequence: TGTGCCAGCAGTTCAAGTAGGGGGCAGTACTTC. Amino acid sequence: CASSSSRGQYF.

The chain combines TRBV5-8 with TRBJ2-3; D possibly corresponds to TRBD1 (6 bases). CDR3 length: 16 residues. The V end lost 0 bases, the J end lost 1 base, and 12 bases lay between the germline ends. The germline gives CDR1 SGHTS, CDR2 YDEGEE. CDR3 coding DNA: TGTGCCAGCAGCTTGGGGGTCGGACAGCGCACAGATACGCAGTATTTT. This translates into CASSLGVGQRTDTQYF. The whole variable domain, filled in from reference TRBV5-8 and TRBJ2-3, reads EAGVTQSPTHLIKTRGQQATLRCSPISGHTSVYWYQQALGLGLQFLLWYDEGEERNRGNFPPRFSGRQFPNYSSELNVNALELEDSALYLCASSLGVGQRTDTQYFGPGTRLTVL.

This clone was counted once. The chain couples TRBV28 to TRBJ2-5; the match to TRBD1 covers 8 bases. This CDR3 is built from 15 residues. The J segment lost 13 bases and the V segment lost 4 bases, leaving 17 bases of the junction unmatched. CDR1 MDHEN and CDR2 SYDVKM come from the germline V gene. CDR3 sequence: CASSSPGQGDVSGYF. The DNA of the CDR3 is TGTGCCAGCAGTTCCCCCGGACAGGGCGATGTCTCGGGGTACTTC.

This chain links TRBV28 with TRBJ2-7, with unresolved D. From germline, CDR1 is MDHEN and CDR2 SYDVKM. The CDR3 length is 13 residues. V was clipped by 2 bases and J by 6 bases, with 11 bases between them. The CDR3 region has the DNA TGTGCCAGCAGTTTAGTAGCACTGGTCGAGCAGTACTTC. It codes for CASSLVALVEQYF.

The chain links TRBV5-1 to TRBJ1-1; possibly TRBD1 for D (5 bases). Looked up from germline, CDR1 is SGHRS and CDR2 is YFSETQ. This CDR3 spans 12 amino acids. Trimming stripped 7 bases from V and 1 base from J, with 8 bases between. The CDR3 DNA follows: TGCGCCAGCGGGGGGGAGAACACTGAAGCTTTCTTT. It translates to CASGGENTEAFF.

The rearrangement joins TRBV3-1 (or the pseudogene TRBV3-2) to TRBJ1-2; TRBD1 matches at 9 bases. The CDR3 is 13 residues long. V was clipped by 6 bases and J by 7 bases; unmatched bases: 6. Germline CDR1 and CDR2: LGHDT and YNNKEL (reference sequence). For the CDR3, the DNA is TGTGCCAGCAGACCCACAGGGGGCGGTGGCTACACCTTC. Its protein is CASRPTGGGGYTF.

This chain joins TRBV28 and TRBJ1-1; D uncertain. The CDR3 runs 11 residues. Germline V gene sequence: CDR1 MDHEN, CDR2 SYDVKM. Trimming pared 5 bases from V and 7 bases from J, leaving 8 bases between. The chain's CDR3 is CASSPRGEAFF. The DNA of the CDR3 is TGTGCCAGCAGTCCCCGAGGTGAAGCTTTCTTT.

This clone has only one observation. The J gene is TRBJ2-3, the V gene TRBV6-1, with 7 bases aligning to TRBD2. Trimming at V came to 0 bases and at J to 10 bases, leaving 7 bases not matched to a gene. This CDR3 region has 14 residues. Germline V lookup: CDR1 MNHNS, CDR2 SASEGT. The CDR3 region has the DNA TGTGCCAGCAGTGAAGCGGGGCGGGGGACTCCGCAGTATTTT. It codes for CASSEAGRGTPQYF.

This sequence joins TRBV4-3 and TRBJ2-7; D is possibly TRBD2 (6 bases). Trimming removed 0 bases from V and 1 base from J, with 19 bases in between. This CDR3 is 18 amino acids long. Germline-derived CDR1 and CDR2 are LGHNA and YSLEER. The CDR3 loop is CASSQDRSGTSRSYEQYF. In nucleotides, the CDR3 is TGCGCCAGCAGCCAAGATCGATCCGGGACTTCAAGATCCTACGAGCAGTACTTC.

This clone has a single count. The chain links TRBV7-9 to TRBJ1-4; 9 nucleotides match TRBD1. V lost 4 bases to trimming and J lost 5 bases; unmatched junction nucleotides: 2. The CDR3 loop spans 14 amino acids. Germline loops: CDR1 SEHNR, CDR2 FQNEAQ (reference sequence). CDR3 sequence reads: CASSWDRVNEKLFF. The CDR3 bases are TGTGCCAGCAGCTGGGACAGGGTGAATGAAAAACTGTTTTTT. The whole variable domain, filled in from reference TRBV7-9 and TRBJ1-4, reads DTGVSQNPRHKITKRGQNVTFRCDPISEHNRLYWYRQTLGQGPEFLTYFQNEAQLEKSRLLSDRFSAERPKGSFSTLEIQRTEQGDSAMYLCASSWDRVNEKLFFGSGTQLSVL.

The chain recombines TRBV27 with TRBJ2-2, with 10 bases that match TRBD2. In germline, CDR1 is MNHEY, CDR2 SMNVEV (reference sequence). J lost 1 base, V lost 2 bases, and 4 bases had no gene match. This CDR3 spans 17 amino acids. The CDR3 loop is CASSLASGGLNTGELFF. CDR3 in DNA: TGTGCCAGCAGTTTAGCTAGCGGGGGCCTGAACACCGGGGAGCTGTTTTTT.

This chain links TRBV2 with TRBJ2-7; D is perhaps TRBD1 (5 bases). Looked up from germline, CDR1 is SNHLY and CDR2 is FYNNEI. This CDR3 has 12 residues. Between the trimmed V and J ends, which lost 7 bases and 0 bases, there was a span of 7 bases. The CDR3 coding sequence is TGTGCCAGCACAACAGGCTCCTACGAGCAGTACTTC. Its protein product is CASTTGSYEQYF. Full variable domain (remainder filled in from reference TRBV2 and TRBJ2-7): EPEVTQTPSHQVTQMGQEVILRCVPISNHLYFYWYRQILGQKVEFLVSFYNNEISEKSEIFDDQFSVERPDGSNFTLKIRSTKLEDSAMYFCASTTGSYEQYFGPGTRLTVT.

The rearrangement uses TRBV5-6 and TRBJ2-5, with a possible D match to TRBD1 (5 bases). V lost 4 bases and J 4 bases, leaving 14 bases between the germline ends. Germline-derived CDR1 and CDR2 are SGHDT and YYEEEE. The CDR3 runs 14 residues. The CDR3: CASSGAGKAETQYF. The CDR3 bases are TGTGCCAGCAGCGGGGCAGGGAAGGCAGAGACCCAGTACTTC. The full variable domain, its missing parts supplied by reference TRBV5-6 and TRBJ2-5, is DAGVTQSPTHLIKTRGQQVTLRCSPKSGHDTVSWYQQALGQGPQFIFQYYEEEERQRGNFPDRFSGHQFPNYSSELNVNALLLGDSALYLCASSGAGKAETQYFGPGTRLLVL.